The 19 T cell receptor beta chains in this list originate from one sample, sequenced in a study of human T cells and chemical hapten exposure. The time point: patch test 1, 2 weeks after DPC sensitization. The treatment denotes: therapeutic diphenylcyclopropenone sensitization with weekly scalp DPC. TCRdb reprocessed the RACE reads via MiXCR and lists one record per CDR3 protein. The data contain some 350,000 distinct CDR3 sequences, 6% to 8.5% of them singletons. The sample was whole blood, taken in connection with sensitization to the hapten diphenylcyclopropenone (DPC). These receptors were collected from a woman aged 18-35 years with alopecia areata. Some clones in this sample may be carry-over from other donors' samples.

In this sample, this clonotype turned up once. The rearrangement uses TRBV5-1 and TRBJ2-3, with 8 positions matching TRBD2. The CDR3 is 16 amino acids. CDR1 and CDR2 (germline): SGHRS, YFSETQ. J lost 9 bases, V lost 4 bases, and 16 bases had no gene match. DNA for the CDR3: TGCGCCAGCAGCCGACTAGCGCTAGATTCTACGGTAACGCAGTATTTT. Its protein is CASSRLALDSTVTQYF.

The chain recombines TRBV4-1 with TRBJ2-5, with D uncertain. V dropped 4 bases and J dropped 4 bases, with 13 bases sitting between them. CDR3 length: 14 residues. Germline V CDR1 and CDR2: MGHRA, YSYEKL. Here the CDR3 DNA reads TGCGCCAGCAGCCGTAACGGGCCTCTAGAGACCCAGTACTTC. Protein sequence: CASSRNGPLETQYF.

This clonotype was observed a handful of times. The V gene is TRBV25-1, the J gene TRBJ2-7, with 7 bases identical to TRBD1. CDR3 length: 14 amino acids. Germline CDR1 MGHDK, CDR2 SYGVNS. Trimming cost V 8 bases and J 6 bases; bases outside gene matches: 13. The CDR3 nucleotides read TGTGCCAGCTCTCGGACAGGCTCTTATACCGAGCAGTACTTC. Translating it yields CASSRTGSYTEQYF.

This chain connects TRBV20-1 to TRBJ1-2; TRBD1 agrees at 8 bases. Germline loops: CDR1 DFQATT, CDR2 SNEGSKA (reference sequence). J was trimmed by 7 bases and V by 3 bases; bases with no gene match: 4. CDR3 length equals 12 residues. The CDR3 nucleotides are TGCAGTGCTAGTACAGGGGGTAGTGGCTACACCTTC. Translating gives CSASTGGSGYTF.

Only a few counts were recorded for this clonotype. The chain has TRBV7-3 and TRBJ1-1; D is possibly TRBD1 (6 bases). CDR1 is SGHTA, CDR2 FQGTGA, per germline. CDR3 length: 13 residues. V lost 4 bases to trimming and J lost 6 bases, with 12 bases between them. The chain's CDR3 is CASSYNREAEAFF. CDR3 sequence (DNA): TGTGCCAGCAGCTATAACAGGGAGGCTGAAGCTTTCTTT.

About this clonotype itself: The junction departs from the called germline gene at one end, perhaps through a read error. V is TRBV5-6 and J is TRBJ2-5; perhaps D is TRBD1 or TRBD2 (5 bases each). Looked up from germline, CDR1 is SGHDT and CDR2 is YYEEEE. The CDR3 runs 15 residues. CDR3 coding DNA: TGTGCCAGCAGCCCCGTCGGGGCGGAACAAGAGACCCAGTACTTT. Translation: CASSPVGAEQETQYF.

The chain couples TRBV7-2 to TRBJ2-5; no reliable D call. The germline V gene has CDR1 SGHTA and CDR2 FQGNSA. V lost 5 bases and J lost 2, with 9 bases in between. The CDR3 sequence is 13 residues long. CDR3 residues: CASSQTPQETQYF. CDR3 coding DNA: TGTGCCAGCAGCCAGACACCTCAAGAGACCCAGTACTTC. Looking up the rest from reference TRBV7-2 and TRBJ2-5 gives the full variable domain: GAGVSQSPSNKVTEKGKDVELRCDPISGHTALYWYRQSLGQGLEFLIYFQGNSAPDKSGLPSDRFSAERTGGSVSTLTIQRTQQEDSAVYLCASSQTPQETQYFGPGTRLLVL.

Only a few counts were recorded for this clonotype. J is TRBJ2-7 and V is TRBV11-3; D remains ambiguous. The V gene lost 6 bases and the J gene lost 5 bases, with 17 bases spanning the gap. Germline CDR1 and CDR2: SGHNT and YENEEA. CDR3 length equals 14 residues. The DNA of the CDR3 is TGTGCCAGCAGACCAACCCACCGGTGGGACGAGCAGTACTTC. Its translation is CASRPTHRWDEQYF.

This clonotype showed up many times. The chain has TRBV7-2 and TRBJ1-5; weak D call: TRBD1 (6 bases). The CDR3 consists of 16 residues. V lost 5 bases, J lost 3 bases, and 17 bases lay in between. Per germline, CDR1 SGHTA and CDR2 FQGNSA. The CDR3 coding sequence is TGTGCCAGCAGCCTGAATCAGGGGAGTACCAATCAGCCCCAGCATTTT. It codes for CASSLNQGSTNQPQHF.

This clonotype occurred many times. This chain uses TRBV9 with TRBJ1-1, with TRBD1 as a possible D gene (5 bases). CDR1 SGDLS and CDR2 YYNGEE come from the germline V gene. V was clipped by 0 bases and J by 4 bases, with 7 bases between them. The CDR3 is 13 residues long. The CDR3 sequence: CASSVGRGTEAFF. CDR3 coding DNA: TGTGCCAGCAGCGTAGGGAGGGGCACTGAAGCTTTCTTT.

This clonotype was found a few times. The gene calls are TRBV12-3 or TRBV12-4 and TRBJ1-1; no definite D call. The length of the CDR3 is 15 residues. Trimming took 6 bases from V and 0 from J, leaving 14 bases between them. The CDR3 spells CASSARRIMNTEAFF. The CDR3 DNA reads TGTGCCAGCAGCGCTCGTCGGATCATGAACACTGAAGCTTTCTTT.

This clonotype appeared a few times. CDR3 loop: CASRPSTGAHEQYF. CDR3 DNA: TGTGCCAGCAGGCCCTCTACAGGGGCCCACGAGCAGTACTTC. The rearrangement uses TRBV28 and TRBJ2-7; 7 positions match TRBD1. This CDR3 has 14 amino acids. In germline, CDR1 is MDHEN, CDR2 SYDVKM. The V segment lost 6 bases and the J segment 5 bases; nucleotides outside the gene matches: 10.

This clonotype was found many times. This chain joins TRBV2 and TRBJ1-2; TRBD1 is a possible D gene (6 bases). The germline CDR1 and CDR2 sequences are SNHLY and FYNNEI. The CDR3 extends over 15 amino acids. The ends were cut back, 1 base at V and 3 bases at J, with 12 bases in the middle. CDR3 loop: CASSEGKGDYYGYTF. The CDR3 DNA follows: TGTGCCAGCAGTGAAGGGAAGGGGGACTACTATGGCTACACCTTC.

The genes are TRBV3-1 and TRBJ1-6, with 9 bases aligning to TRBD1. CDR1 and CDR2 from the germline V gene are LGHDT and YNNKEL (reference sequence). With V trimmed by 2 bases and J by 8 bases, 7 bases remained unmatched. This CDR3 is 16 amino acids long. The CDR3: CASSQLGTGRHSPLHF. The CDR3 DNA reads TGTGCCAGCAGCCAATTGGGGACAGGGAGACATTCACCCCTCCACTTT.

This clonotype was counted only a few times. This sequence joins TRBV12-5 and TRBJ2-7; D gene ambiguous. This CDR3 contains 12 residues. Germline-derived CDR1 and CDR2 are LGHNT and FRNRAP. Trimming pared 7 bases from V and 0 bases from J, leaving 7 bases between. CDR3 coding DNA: TGTGCTAGTGCTGTCCTCTCCTACGAGCAGTACTTC. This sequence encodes CASAVLSYEQYF. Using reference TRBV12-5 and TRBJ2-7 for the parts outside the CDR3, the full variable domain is DARVTQTPRHKVTEMGQEVTMRCQPILGHNTVFWYRQTMMQGLELLAYFRNRAPLDDSGMPKDRFSAEMPDATLATLKIQPSEPRDSAVYFCASAVLSYEQYFGPGTRLTVT.

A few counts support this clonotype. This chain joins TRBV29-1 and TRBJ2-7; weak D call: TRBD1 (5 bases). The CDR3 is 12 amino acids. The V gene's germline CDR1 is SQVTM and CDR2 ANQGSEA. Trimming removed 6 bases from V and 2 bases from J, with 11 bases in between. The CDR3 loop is CSVATVPYEQYF. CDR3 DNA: TGCAGCGTGGCGACAGTGCCCTACGAGCAGTACTTC.

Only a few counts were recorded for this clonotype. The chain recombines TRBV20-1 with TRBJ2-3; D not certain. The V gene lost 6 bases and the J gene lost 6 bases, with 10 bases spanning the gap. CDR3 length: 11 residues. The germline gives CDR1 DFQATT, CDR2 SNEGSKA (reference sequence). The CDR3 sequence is CSASRKDTQYF. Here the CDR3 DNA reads TGCAGTGCATCCAGGAAGGATACGCAGTATTTT.

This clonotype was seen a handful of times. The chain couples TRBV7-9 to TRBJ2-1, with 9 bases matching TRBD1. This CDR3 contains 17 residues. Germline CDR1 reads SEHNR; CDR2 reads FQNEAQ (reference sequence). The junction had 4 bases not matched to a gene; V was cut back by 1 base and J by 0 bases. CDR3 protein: CASSLVGQGRSYNEQFF. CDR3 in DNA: TGTGCCAGCAGCTTAGTGGGACAGGGACGCTCCTACAATGAGCAGTTCTTC.

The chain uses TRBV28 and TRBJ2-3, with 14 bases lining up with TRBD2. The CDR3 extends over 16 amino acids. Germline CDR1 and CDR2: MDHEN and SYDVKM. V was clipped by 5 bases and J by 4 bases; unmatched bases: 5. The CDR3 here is CASSVTSGGAPDTQYF. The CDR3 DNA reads TGTGCCAGCAGTGTGACTAGCGGGGGGGCCCCAGATACGCAGTATTTT.